This TCR beta chain was profiled in a study of blood T cells in healthy people across ages. A J-beta primer mix and a sample-barcoded 5' primer were used in a second PCR of roughly 6 to 12 cycles. TCRdb processed the 5' RACE reads anew with MiXCR; each CDR3 protein has one entry. The data show hundreds of thousands of distinct CDR3 sequences, about 42% seen once. The germline V and J ends were trimmed by 7 bases and 5 bases, with 10 bases remaining between them. Looked up from germline, CDR1 is DFQATT and CDR2 is SNEGSKA (reference sequence). This CDR3 spans 11 amino acids. The chain links TRBV20-1 to TRBJ2-3; perhaps TRBD2 as D (5 bases). The source material was blood. This clonotype was obtained from a man at least 80 years old in good health. The CDR3 protein is CSGPAEDTQYF. Written as DNA, the CDR3 is TGCAGTGGGCCAGCGGAAGATACGCAGTATTTT.